These T cell receptor beta chains were read from a single sample in a study of blood T cell repertoires in COVID-19. The data were produced by immunoSEQ multiplex PCR, yet TCRdb's version contains in-frame clones alone and is incomplete. The table has fewer than 350,000 clones, 87% seen once; the top ten hold roughly a tenth. Sequenced input: peripheral blood. The receptors come from a man aged 25 to 45 with COVID-19, enrolled during active disease. CDR3s include the opening cysteine and the closing phenylalanine or tryptophan. Each record gives: clone size, D gene, J gene, V gene, CDR3 DNA, CDR3 protein. The D gene is left open where the match is weak. Clone size appears in some rows only: once, few, many, or a class for an expanded clone.

clone_size: .
d_call: TRBD1
j_call: TRBJ1-2
v_call: TRBV7-3
cdr3_nt: TGTGCCAGCAGCTTAACCGGGACAGAGGGCTACACCTTC
cdr3_aa: CASSLTGTEGYTF

clone_size: .
d_call: .
j_call: TRBJ1-2
v_call: TRBV4-1
cdr3_nt: TGCGCCAGCAGCCAAGATTTTGGACCCGGGACATCTAACTATGGCTACACCTTC
cdr3_aa: CASSQDFGPGTSNYGYTF

clone_size: .
d_call: TRBD1
j_call: TRBJ2-1
v_call: TRBV10-3
cdr3_nt: TGTGCCCTCGCGACAGGGGACCCCACCAATGAGCAGTTCTTC
cdr3_aa: CALATGDPTNEQFF

clone_size: .
d_call: TRBD1
j_call: TRBJ1-1
v_call: TRBV15
cdr3_nt: TGTGCCACCAGCAGAGATCATTCGTTGGACAGGGTGAACACTGAAGCTTTCTTT
cdr3_aa: CATSRDHSLDRVNTEAFF

clone_size: .
d_call: .
j_call: TRBJ2-7
v_call: TRBV19
cdr3_nt: TGTGCCAGTAGTGCCCCCGGTTCCTCCTACGAGCAGTACTTC
cdr3_aa: CASSAPGSSYEQYF

clone_size: .
d_call: .
j_call: TRBJ1-1
v_call: TRBV21-1
cdr3_nt: TGTGCCAGCAGCAAAAAAGGGGAAAGGAACACTGAAGCTTTCTTT
cdr3_aa: CASSKKGERNTEAFF

clone_size: .
d_call: TRBD2
j_call: TRBJ2-1
v_call: TRBV7-6
cdr3_nt: TGTGCCAGCAGCTTAGCAACCCTAGCGGGAGCGATTGAGCAGTTCTTC
cdr3_aa: CASSLATLAGAIEQFF

clone_size: once
d_call: TRBD2
j_call: TRBJ2-7
v_call: TRBV2
cdr3_nt: TGTGCCAGCAGTGAGGAGCGGGGGGCAACCTACGAGCAGTACTTC
cdr3_aa: CASSEERGATYEQYF

clone_size: .
d_call: .
j_call: TRBJ2-3
v_call: TRBV5-1
cdr3_nt: TGCGCCAGCAGCTTGGCGGACTCGACAGATACGCAGTATTTT
cdr3_aa: CASSLADSTDTQYF

clone_size: .
d_call: .
j_call: TRBJ2-7
v_call: TRBV27
cdr3_nt: TGTGCCAGCGCAGTACTCCTAGCGTGGCCCTACGAGCAGTACTTC
cdr3_aa: CASAVLLAWPYEQYF

clone_size: .
d_call: .
j_call: TRBJ1-2
v_call: TRBV3-1/TRBV3-2
cdr3_nt: TGTGCCAGCAGCCGGCCAGGGGCCAACTATGGCTACACCTTC
cdr3_aa: CASSRPGANYGYTF

clone_size: .
d_call: .
j_call: TRBJ2-5
v_call: TRBV3-1/TRBV3-2
cdr3_nt: TGTGCCAGCAGCCCCGAGGGGAGCGGGACAAAAGAGACCCAGTACTTC
cdr3_aa: CASSPEGSGTKETQYF

clone_size: .
d_call: .
j_call: TRBJ2-7
v_call: TRBV9
cdr3_nt: TGTGCCAGCAGCCCCCGGGAGTGGGACTCGGAGGCCTACGAGCAGTACTTC
cdr3_aa: CASSPREWDSEAYEQYF

clone_size: .
d_call: .
j_call: TRBJ2-7
v_call: TRBV5-4
cdr3_nt: TGTGCCAGCAGCTTGGATATGGGGAAGGGTTCGGGGGAGCAGTACTTC
cdr3_aa: CASSLDMGKGSGEQYF

clone_size: .
d_call: TRBD1
j_call: TRBJ1-1
v_call: TRBV15
cdr3_nt: TGTGCCACCAGCAGAAGAGGACAGGGTCAACAATCCCTTTCCCTTGAAGCTTTCTTT
cdr3_aa: CATSRRGQGQQSLSLEAFF

clone_size: .
d_call: TRBD1
j_call: TRBJ2-2
v_call: TRBV19
cdr3_nt: TGTGCCACCCGGGACAGGGGCACCGGGGAGCTGTTTTTT
cdr3_aa: CATRDRGTGELFF

clone_size: .
d_call: TRBD1
j_call: TRBJ2-2
v_call: TRBV7-9
cdr3_nt: TGTGCCGGTACGGGACAGCCAGCGATTAGATTGAACACCGGGGAGCTGTTTTTT
cdr3_aa: CAGTGQPAIRLNTGELFF

clone_size: .
d_call: .
j_call: TRBJ1-1
v_call: TRBV27
cdr3_nt: TGTGCCAGCAGTCTCGCAGGGGTTACTGAAGCTTTCTTT
cdr3_aa: CASSLAGVTEAFF

clone_size: .
d_call: TRBD1
j_call: TRBJ1-1
v_call: TRBV3-1/TRBV3-2
cdr3_nt: TGTGCCAGCGGAAAAGGGACAGGGGGCTCGAGCACTGAAGCTTTCTTT
cdr3_aa: CASGKGTGGSSTEAFF

clone_size: .
d_call: TRBD1
j_call: TRBJ1-2
v_call: TRBV7-9
cdr3_nt: TGTGCCAGCAGCTTAGACCGCCGGGACAGCAACTATGGCTACACCTTC
cdr3_aa: CASSLDRRDSNYGYTF

clone_size: .
d_call: .
j_call: TRBJ1-3
v_call: TRBV18
cdr3_nt: TGTGCCAGCTCACCACAAGCGGAAGGAAACACCATATATTTT
cdr3_aa: CASSPQAEGNTIYF

clone_size: once
d_call: .
j_call: TRBJ2-1
v_call: TRBV6-4
cdr3_nt: TGTGCCAGCAGTGACTCTTCATTAGGGGCCCACAATGAGCAGTTCTTC
cdr3_aa: CASSDSSLGAHNEQFF

clone_size: .
d_call: .
j_call: TRBJ2-2
v_call: TRBV5-5
cdr3_nt: TGTGCCAGCAGACCGGACACCTCGAACACCGGGGAGCTGTTTTTT
cdr3_aa: CASRPDTSNTGELFF

clone_size: .
d_call: TRBD1
j_call: TRBJ2-1
v_call: TRBV5-8
cdr3_nt: TGTGCCAGCAGTTTGGACAGGATCCGCAATGAGCAGTTCTTC
cdr3_aa: CASSLDRIRNEQFF

clone_size: .
d_call: TRBD2
j_call: TRBJ2-1
v_call: TRBV20-1
cdr3_nt: TGCAGTGCTAGTCCCCTGGGGACTAGCGGGAGTGGACATGAGCAGTTCTTC
cdr3_aa: CSASPLGTSGSGHEQFF

clone_size: .
d_call: .
j_call: TRBJ2-5
v_call: TRBV11-3
cdr3_nt: TGTGCCAGCAGCCCGGGTGGTTCAGAGACCCAGTACTTC
cdr3_aa: CASSPGGSETQYF

clone_size: .
d_call: TRBD1
j_call: TRBJ1-2
v_call: TRBV28
cdr3_nt: TGTGCCAGCAGTACAGGGGGCTTTGGCTACACCTTC
cdr3_aa: CASSTGGFGYTF

clone_size: .
d_call: .
j_call: TRBJ2-5
v_call: TRBV11-2
cdr3_nt: TGTGCCAGCAATAGACTGCAAGAGACCCAGTACTTC
cdr3_aa: CASNRLQETQYF

clone_size: few
d_call: .
j_call: TRBJ1-2
v_call: TRBV27
cdr3_nt: TGTGCCAGCAGTCCAGCAGGGTTACGGTATGGCTACACCTTC
cdr3_aa: CASSPAGLRYGYTF

clone_size: .
d_call: .
j_call: TRBJ2-1
v_call: TRBV4-3
cdr3_nt: TGCGCCAGCAGCCCCCCGGGACTCTCTTATGAGCAGTTCTTC
cdr3_aa: CASSPPGLSYEQFF

clone_size: .
d_call: TRBD1
j_call: TRBJ2-1
v_call: TRBV7-3
cdr3_nt: TGTGCCAGCAGCCCAGTGGGGACAGGCCCTCTCAGTGAGCAGTTCTTC
cdr3_aa: CASSPVGTGPLSEQFF

clone_size: once
d_call: .
j_call: TRBJ2-7
v_call: TRBV3-1/TRBV3-2
cdr3_nt: TGTGCCAGCAGCCCGCCCAGGCAGCACACGACATACGAGCAGTACTTC
cdr3_aa: CASSPPRQHTTYEQYF

clone_size: .
d_call: .
j_call: TRBJ2-4
v_call: TRBV21-1
cdr3_nt: TGTGCCAGCAGCCCCAGACTAGCGGAAGAAACTCTAGCCAAAAACATTCAGTACTTC
cdr3_aa: CASSPRLAEETLAKNIQYF

clone_size: .
d_call: .
j_call: TRBJ2-3
v_call: TRBV7-9
cdr3_nt: TGTGCCAGCAGCTACCTTTCGACTAGCACAGATACGCAGTATTTT
cdr3_aa: CASSYLSTSTDTQYF

clone_size: .
d_call: TRBD1
j_call: TRBJ2-7
v_call: TRBV5-5
cdr3_nt: TGTGCCAGCAGCTCCGGGACAGGAGATATGTACGAGCAGTACTTC
cdr3_aa: CASSSGTGDMYEQYF

clone_size: .
d_call: .
j_call: TRBJ1-2
v_call: TRBV6-2/TRBV6-3
cdr3_nt: TGTGCCAGCAGTTACTCGACACACTATGGCTACACCTTC
cdr3_aa: CASSYSTHYGYTF